These 8 T cell receptor beta chains were all obtained from the same sample, sequenced in a study of siplizumab effects on memory and regulatory T cells. Data came from immunoSEQ multiplex PCR; TCRdb stores just in-frame clones and leaves some out. The table has about 82,000 clones, roughly 90% seen once. The sequenced sample was Tregs sorted from blood. These receptors were obtained from a human donor in good health.

The chain employs TRBV7-7 and TRBJ2-1, with a tentative D call TRBD1 (6 bases). V was pared by 5 bases and J by 0 bases, with 14 bases between. The CDR3 contains 16 residues. Germline CDR1 reads SSHAT; CDR2 reads FNYEAQ (reference sequence). CDR3 amino acids: CASSPRQASSYNEQFF. CDR3 coding DNA: TGTGCCAGCAGCCCGAGACAGGCCTCCTCCTACAATGAGCAGTTCTTC.

The V call is TRBV7-2, the J call TRBJ2-4; 9 nucleotides match TRBD1. J was trimmed by 9 bases and V by 4 bases; bases with no gene match: 13. The CDR3 has 16 residues. CDR1 and CDR2 from the germline V gene are SGHTA and FQGNSA. The CDR3 loop is CASSSLSPGQGGIQYF. CDR3 bases: TGTGCCAGCAGCTCACTTTCCCCGGGACAGGGAGGCATTCAGTACTTC.

The CDR3 nucleotides are TGTGCCAGCTCCCAACGGGGGTCGGGTGAGCAGTTCTTC. Translated: CASSQRGSGEQFF. The chain recombines TRBV18 with TRBJ2-1; a possible D gene is TRBD2 (6 bases). Germline values: CDR1 KGHSH, CDR2 LQKENI. This CDR3 contains 13 residues. V gave up 6 bases and J gave up 9 bases, with 15 bases separating them.

The chain employs TRBV6-5 and TRBJ2-1; D unresolved. V gave up 2 bases and J gave up 8 bases, with 10 bases separating them. Germline V CDR1 and CDR2: MNHEY, SVGAGI. The CDR3 consists of 13 residues. The chain's CDR3 is CASSYAFLYEQFF. In nucleotides, the CDR3 is TGTGCCAGCAGTTACGCCTTTCTATATGAGCAGTTCTTC.

CDR3 DNA: TGTGCCAGCAGCTTACTCGCGGGGGGGCCCGGGGGATACGAGCAGTACTTC. Protein product: CASSLLAGGPGGYEQYF. The chain combines TRBV7-7 with TRBJ2-7, with 9 bases identical to TRBD2. The CDR3 covers 17 residues. Germline-derived CDR1 and CDR2 are SSHAT and FNYEAQ (reference sequence). With 2 bases clipped from V and 4 bases from J, the junction kept 12 bases outside the gene matches.

J is TRBJ1-2 and V is TRBV27; D is uncertain. This CDR3 is built from 15 residues. Germline CDR1 reads MNHEY; CDR2 reads SMNVEV (reference sequence). Trimming cost V 0 bases and J 2 bases, with 10 bases left between them. CDR3 protein: CASSLSTVLNYGYTF. In nucleotides, the CDR3 is TGTGCCAGCAGTTTATCCACAGTACTGAACTATGGCTACACCTTC.

The chain is built from TRBV5-6 and TRBJ1-3; 9 bases are shared with TRBD1. The germline V gene has CDR1 SGHDT and CDR2 YYEEEE. This CDR3 spans 15 amino acids. Losses at the gene ends were 6 bases for V and 6 bases for J; bases not matched to a gene: 10. The DNA of the CDR3 is TGTGCCAGCACCCTCCGGGACAGGGCCTTAAACACCATATATTTT. As protein: CASTLRDRALNTIYF.

Points on this clone: An end of the junction differs from the germline gene, which may be a read error. This rearrangement joins TRBV5-6 to TRBJ2-1; maybe TRBD1 (6 bases). This CDR3 spans 13 amino acids. Germline loops: CDR1 SGHDT, CDR2 YYEEEE. The CDR3 is CAGSPPRGHEQFF. The CDR3 coding sequence is TGTGCCGGCAGCCCGCCCCGGGGACACGAGCAGTTCTTC.